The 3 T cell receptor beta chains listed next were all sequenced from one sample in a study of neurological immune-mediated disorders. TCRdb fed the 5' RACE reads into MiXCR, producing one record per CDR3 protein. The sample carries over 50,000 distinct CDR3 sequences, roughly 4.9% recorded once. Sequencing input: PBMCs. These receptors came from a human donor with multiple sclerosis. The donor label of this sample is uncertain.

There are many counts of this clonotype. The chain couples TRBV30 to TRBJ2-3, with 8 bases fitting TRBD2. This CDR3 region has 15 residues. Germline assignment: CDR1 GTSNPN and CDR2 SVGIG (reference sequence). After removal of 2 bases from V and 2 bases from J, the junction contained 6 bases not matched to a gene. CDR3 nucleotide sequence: TGTGCCTGGAGTCCCGGGAGGGCCATCACAGATACGCAGTATTTT. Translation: CAWSPGRAITDTQYF.

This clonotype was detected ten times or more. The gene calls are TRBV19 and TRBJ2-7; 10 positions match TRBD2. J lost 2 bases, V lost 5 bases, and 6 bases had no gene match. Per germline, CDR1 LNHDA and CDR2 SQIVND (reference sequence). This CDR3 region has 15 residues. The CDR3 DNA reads TGTGCCAGTAGTTCCCGACTAGCGGGCCCCTACGAGCAGTACTTC. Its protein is CASSSRLAGPYEQYF.

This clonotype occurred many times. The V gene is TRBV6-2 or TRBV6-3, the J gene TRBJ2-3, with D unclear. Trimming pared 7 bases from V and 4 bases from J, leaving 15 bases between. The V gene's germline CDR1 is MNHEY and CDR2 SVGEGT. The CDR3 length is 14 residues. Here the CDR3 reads CASTRSSSADTQYF. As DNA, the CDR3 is TGTGCCAGCACACGGAGTTCCAGCGCAGATACGCAGTATTTT.